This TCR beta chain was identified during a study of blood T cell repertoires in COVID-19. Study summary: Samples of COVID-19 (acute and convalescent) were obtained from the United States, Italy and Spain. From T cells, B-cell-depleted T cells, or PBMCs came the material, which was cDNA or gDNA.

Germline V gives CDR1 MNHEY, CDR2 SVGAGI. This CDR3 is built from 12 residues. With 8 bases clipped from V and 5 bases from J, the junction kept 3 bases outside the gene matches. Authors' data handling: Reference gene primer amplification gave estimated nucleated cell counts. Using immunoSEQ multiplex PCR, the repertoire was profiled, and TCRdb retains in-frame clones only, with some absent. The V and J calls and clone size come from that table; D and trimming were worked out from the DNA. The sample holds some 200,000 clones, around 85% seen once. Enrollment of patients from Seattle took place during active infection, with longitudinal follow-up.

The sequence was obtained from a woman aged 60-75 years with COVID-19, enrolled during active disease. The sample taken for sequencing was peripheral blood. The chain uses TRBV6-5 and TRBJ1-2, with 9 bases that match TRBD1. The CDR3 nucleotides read TGTGCCAGCTCCGGGACAGGGTATGGCTACACCTTC. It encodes CASSGTGYGYTF.